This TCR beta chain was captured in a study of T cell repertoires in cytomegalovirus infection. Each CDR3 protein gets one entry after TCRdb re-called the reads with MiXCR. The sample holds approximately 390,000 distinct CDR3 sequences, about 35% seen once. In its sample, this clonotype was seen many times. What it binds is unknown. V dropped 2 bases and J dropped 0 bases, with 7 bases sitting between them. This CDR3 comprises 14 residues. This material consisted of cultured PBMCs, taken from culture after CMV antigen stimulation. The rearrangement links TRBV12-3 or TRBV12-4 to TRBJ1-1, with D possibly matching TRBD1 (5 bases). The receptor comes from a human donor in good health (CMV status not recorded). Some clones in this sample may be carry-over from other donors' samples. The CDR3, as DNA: TGTGCCAGCAGTTTAAGACAGATGAACACTGAAGCTTTCTTT. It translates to CASSLRQMNTEAFF.